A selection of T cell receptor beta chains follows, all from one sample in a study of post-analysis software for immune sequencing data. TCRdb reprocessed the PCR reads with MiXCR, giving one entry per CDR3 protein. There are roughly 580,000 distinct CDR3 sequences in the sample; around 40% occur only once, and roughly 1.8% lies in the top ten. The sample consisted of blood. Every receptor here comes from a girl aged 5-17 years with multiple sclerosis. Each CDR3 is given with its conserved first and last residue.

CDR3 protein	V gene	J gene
CASSLATGDSSSYEQYF	TRBV5-1	TRBJ2-7
CASSSGQGYTTEAFF	TRBV7-9	TRBJ1-1
CASSLSVVNTEAFF	TRBV12-3/TRBV12-4	TRBJ1-1
CASRRYPGQANYGYTF	TRBV5-1	TRBJ1-2
CASSFGTGDNQPQHF	TRBV12-3/TRBV12-4	TRBJ1-5
CASFSGLDTYNEQFF	TRBV6-5	TRBJ2-1
CSAREGGAVTEQYF	TRBV20-1	TRBJ2-7
CASSTIQREGIYNEQFF	TRBV12-3/TRBV12-4	TRBJ2-1
CASSLDLAGANEQFF	TRBV28	TRBJ2-1
CASSTRLAREQFF	TRBV3-1	TRBJ2-1
CSVEFTGGASYEQYF	TRBV29-1	TRBJ2-7
CASSSLDNEQFF	TRBV5-1	TRBJ2-1
CATSTGGRSSYNKQFF	TRBV24-1	TRBJ2-1
CASRSRGTNTEAFF	TRBV6-2/TRBV6-3	TRBJ1-1
CASSRAGGRETQYF	TRBV4-1	TRBJ2-5
CSATPGGQLNYEQYF	TRBV20-1	.
CASSVATGTDTQYF	TRBV9	TRBJ2-3
CASSKAPWGGPGKNIQYF	TRBV21-1	TRBJ2-4
CSANPSGAETQYF	TRBV20-1	TRBJ2-5
CASSAGWTDSTDTQYF	TRBV12-3/TRBV12-4	TRBJ2-3
CASRIGTTNYNEQFF	TRBV6-5	TRBJ2-1
CASSLGAGGHQYF	TRBV12-3/TRBV12-4	TRBJ2-7
CASSQSSGSTDTQYF	TRBV3-1	TRBJ2-3
CASSVGVPSYEQYF	TRBV9	TRBJ2-7
CASSFQGDTQYF	TRBV7-3	TRBJ2-3
CASSPPGLYGYTF	TRBV4-1	TRBJ1-2
CASGLERGTQYF	TRBV7-8	TRBJ2-5
CASSLGTSADTQYF	TRBV5-1	TRBJ2-3
CASSLDRPGNTEAFF	TRBV18	TRBJ1-1
CASSTDRESSYNEQYF	TRBV5-6	TRBJ2-5
CASSQVGGFGGYNEQFF	TRBV4-2	TRBJ2-1